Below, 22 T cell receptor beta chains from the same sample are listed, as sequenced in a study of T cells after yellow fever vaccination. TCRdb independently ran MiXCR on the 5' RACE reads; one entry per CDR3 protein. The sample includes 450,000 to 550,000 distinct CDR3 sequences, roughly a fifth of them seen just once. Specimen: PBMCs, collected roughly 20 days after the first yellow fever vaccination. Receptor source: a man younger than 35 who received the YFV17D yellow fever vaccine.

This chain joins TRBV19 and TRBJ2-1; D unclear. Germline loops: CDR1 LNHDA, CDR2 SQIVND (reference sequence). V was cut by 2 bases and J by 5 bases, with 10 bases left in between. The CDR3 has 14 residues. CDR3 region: CASSIPATNNEQFF. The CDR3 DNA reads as TGTGCCAGTAGTATACCAGCTACCAACAATGAGCAGTTCTTC.

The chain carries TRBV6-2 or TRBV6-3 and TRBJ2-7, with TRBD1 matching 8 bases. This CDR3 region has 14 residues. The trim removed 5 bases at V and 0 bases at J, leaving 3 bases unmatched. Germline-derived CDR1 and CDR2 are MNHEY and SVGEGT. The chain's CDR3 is CASSKDRGSYEQYF. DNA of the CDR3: TGTGCCAGCAGTAAAGACAGGGGCTCCTACGAGCAGTACTTC.

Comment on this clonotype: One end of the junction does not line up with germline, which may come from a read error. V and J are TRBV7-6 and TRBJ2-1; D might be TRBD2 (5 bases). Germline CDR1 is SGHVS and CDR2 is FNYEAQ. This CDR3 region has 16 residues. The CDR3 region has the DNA TGTGCCAGCAGCTTAGCGTCGGGGAGCTCCCACAATGAGCAGTTCTTC. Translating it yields CASSLASGSSHNEQFF.

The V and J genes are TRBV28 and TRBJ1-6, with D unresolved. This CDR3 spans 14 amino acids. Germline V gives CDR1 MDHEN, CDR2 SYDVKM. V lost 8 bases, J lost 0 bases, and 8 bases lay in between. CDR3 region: CASGVASYNSPLHF. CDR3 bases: TGTGCCAGCGGTGTGGCCTCCTATAATTCACCCCTCCACTTT.

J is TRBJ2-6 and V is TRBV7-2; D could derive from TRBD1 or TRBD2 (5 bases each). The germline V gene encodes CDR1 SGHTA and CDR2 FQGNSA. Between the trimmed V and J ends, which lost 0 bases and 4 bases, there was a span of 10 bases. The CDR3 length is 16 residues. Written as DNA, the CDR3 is TGTGCCAGCAGCTTAGCGCGAGGGGTAGGGGCCAACGTCCTGACTTTC. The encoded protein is CASSLARGVGANVLTF.

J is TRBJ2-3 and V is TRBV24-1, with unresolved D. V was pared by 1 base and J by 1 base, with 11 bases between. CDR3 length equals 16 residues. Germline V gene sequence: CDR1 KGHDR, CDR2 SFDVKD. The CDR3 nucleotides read TGTGCCACCAGTGATTTCGGAACGGGCCGCACAGATACGCAGTATTTT. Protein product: CATSDFGTGRTDTQYF.

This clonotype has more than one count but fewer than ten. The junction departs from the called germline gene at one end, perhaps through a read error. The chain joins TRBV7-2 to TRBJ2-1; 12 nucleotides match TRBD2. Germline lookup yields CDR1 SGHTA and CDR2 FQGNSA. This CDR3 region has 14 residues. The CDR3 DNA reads TGTGCCAGCAGCCTAGCGGGGGGGCCACGGGAGCAGTTCTTC. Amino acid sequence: CASSLAGGPREQFF.

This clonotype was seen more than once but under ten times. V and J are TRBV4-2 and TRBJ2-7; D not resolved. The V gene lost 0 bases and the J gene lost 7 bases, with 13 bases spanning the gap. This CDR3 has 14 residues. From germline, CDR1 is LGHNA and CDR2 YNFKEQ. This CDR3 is CASSQDPPEGEQYF. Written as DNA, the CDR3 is TGTGCCAGCAGCCAAGACCCCCCTGAAGGGGAGCAGTACTTC.

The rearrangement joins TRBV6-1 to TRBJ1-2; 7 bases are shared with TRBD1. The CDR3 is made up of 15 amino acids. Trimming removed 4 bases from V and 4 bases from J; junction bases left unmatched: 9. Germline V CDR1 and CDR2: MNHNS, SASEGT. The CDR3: CASSVHRGQTYGYTF. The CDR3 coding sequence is TGTGCCAGCAGTGTCCACAGGGGCCAAACCTATGGCTACACCTTC.

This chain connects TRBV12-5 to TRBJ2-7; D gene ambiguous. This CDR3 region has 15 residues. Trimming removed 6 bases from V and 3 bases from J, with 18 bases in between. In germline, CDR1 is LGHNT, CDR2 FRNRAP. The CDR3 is CASGAPGPMFYEQYF. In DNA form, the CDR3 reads TGTGCTAGTGGGGCCCCGGGCCCAATGTTCTACGAGCAGTACTTC.

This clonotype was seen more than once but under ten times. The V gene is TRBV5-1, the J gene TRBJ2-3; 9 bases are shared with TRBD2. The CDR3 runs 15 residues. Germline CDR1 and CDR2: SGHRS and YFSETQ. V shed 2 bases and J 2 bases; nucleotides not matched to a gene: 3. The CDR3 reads CASSLAGGVTDTQYF. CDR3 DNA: TGCGCCAGCAGCTTAGCGGGGGGCGTCACAGATACGCAGTATTTT.

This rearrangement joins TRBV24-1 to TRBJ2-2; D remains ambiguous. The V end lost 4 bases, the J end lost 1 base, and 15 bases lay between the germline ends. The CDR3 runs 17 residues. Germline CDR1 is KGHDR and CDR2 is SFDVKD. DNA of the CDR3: TGTGCCACCAGTGACCGCTCCGCCCTTAGGAACACCGGGGAGCTGTTTTTT. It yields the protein CATSDRSALRNTGELFF.

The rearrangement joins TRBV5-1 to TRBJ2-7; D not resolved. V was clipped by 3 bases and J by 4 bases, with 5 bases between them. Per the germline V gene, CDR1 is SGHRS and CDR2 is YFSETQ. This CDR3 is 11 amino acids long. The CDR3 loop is CASSSRYEQYF. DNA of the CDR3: TGCGCCAGCAGCTCCAGGTACGAGCAGTACTTC.

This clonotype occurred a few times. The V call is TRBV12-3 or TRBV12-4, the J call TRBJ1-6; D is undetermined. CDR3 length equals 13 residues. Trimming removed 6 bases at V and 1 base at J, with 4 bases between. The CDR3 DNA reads TGTGCCAGCAGGGTTTCCTATAATTCACCCCTCCACTTT. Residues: CASRVSYNSPLHF.

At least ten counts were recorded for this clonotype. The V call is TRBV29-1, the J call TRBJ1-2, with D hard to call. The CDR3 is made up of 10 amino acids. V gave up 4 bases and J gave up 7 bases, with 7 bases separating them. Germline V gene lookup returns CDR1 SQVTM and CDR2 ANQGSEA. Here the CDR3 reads CSVGRLGYTF. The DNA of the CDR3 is TGCAGCGTTGGAAGACTTGGCTACACCTTC.

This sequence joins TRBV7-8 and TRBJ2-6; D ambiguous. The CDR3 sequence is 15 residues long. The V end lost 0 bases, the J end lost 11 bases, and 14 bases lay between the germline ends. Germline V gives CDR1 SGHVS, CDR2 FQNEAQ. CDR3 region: CASSLARLAVHVLTF. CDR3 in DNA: TGTGCCAGCAGCTTAGCCAGGCTCGCCGTCCACGTCCTGACTTTC.

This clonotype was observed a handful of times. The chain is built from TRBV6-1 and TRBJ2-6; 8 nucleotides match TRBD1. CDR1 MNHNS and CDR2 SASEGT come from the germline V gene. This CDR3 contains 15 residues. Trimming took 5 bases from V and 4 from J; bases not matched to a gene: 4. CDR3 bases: TGTGCCAGCAGTCAGACAGGGGTAGGGGCCAACGTCCTGACTTTC. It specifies CASSQTGVGANVLTF.

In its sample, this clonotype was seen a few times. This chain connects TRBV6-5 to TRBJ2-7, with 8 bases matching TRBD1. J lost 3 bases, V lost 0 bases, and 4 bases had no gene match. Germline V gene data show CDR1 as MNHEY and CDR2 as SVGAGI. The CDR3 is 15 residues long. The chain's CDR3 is CASSYSQGALYEQYF. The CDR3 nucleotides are TGTGCCAGCAGTTACTCGCAGGGGGCACTCTACGAGCAGTACTTC.

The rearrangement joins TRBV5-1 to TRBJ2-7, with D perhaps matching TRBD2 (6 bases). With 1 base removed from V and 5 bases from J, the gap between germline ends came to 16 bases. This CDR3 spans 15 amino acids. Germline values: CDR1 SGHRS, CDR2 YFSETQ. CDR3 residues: CASSLSGGQGDEQYV. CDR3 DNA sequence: TGCGCCAGCAGCTTGAGTGGAGGGCAGGGCGACGAGCAGTACGTC.

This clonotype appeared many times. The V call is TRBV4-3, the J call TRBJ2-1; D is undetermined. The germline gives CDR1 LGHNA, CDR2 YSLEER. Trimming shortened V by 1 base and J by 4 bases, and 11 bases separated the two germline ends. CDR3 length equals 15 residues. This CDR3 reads CASSQGAGDYNEQFF. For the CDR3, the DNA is TGCGCCAGCAGCCAAGGTGCCGGCGATTACAATGAGCAGTTCTTC.

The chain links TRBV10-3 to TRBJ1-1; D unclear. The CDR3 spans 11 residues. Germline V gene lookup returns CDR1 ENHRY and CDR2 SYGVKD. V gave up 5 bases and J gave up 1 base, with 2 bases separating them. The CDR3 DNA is TGTGCCATCAGTCAGAACACTGAAGCTTTCTTT. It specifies CAISQNTEAFF.

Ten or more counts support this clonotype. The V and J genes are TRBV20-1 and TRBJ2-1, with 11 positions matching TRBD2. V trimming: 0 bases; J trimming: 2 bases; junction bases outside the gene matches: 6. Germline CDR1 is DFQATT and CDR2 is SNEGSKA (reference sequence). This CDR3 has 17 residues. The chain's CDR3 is CSARDMGSGGAYNEQFF. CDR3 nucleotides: TGCAGTGCTAGAGATATGGGTAGCGGGGGGGCCTACAATGAGCAGTTCTTC.